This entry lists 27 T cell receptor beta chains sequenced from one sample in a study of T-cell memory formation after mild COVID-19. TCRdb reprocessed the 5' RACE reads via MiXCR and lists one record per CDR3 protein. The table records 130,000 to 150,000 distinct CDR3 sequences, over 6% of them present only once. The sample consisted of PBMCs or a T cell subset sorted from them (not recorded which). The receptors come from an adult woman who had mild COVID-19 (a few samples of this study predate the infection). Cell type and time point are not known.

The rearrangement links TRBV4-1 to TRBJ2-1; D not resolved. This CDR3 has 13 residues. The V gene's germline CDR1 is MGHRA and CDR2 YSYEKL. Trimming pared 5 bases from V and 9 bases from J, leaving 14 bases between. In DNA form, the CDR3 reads TGCGCCAGCAGCGGTCACCCCTGGGGTGAGCAGTTCTTC. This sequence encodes CASSGHPWGEQFF.

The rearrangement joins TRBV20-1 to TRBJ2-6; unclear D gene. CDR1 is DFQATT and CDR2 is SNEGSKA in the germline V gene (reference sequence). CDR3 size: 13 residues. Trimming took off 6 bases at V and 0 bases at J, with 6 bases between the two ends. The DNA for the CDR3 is TGCAGTGCCAGGACCTCTGGGGCCAACGTCCTGACTTTC. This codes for CSARTSGANVLTF.

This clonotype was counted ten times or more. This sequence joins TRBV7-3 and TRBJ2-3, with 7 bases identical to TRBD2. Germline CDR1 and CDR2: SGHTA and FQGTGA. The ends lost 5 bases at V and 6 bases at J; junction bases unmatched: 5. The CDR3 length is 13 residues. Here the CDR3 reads CASSTGTMDTQYF. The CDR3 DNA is TGTGCCAGCAGCACTGGGACTATGGATACGCAGTATTTT.

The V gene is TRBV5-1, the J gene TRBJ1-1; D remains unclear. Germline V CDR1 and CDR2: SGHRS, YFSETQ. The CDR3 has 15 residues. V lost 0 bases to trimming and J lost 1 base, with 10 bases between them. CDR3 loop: CASSLGENRNTEAFF. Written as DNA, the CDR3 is TGCGCCAGCAGCTTGGGTGAGAATAGGAACACTGAAGCTTTCTTT.

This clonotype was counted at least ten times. The CDR3 DNA reads as TGCGCCAGCAGCGCGCAAACCGGGACTAGCGGGAGAATAGCCTACAATGAGCAGTTCTTC. It is translated as CASSAQTGTSGRIAYNEQFF. This chain connects TRBV4-3 to TRBJ2-1; 14 bases fit TRBD2. V lost 5 bases and J lost 2; bases outside the gene matches: 14. CDR1 is LGHNA, CDR2 YSLEER, per germline. The CDR3 covers 20 residues.

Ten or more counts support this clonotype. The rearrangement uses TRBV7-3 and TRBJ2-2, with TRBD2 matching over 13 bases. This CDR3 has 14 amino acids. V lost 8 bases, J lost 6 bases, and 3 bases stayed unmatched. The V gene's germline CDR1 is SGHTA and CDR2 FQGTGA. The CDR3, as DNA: TGTGCCAGCCAGGGACTAGCGGGATCCGGGGAGCTGTTTTTT. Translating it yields CASQGLAGSGELFF.

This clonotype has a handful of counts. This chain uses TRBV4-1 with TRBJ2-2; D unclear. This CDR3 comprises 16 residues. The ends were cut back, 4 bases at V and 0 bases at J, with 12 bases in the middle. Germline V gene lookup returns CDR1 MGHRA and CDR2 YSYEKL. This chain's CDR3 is CASSPIKGPNTGELFF. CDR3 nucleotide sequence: TGCGCCAGCAGCCCAATCAAGGGTCCGAACACCGGGGAGCTGTTTTTT.

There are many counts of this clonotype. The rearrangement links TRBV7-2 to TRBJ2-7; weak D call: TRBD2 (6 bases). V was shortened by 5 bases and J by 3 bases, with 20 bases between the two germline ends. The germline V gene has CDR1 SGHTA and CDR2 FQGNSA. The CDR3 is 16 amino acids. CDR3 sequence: CASSPSSTRPSYEQYF. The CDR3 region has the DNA TGTGCCAGCAGCCCCTCCTCGACTAGACCCAGCTACGAGCAGTACTTC.

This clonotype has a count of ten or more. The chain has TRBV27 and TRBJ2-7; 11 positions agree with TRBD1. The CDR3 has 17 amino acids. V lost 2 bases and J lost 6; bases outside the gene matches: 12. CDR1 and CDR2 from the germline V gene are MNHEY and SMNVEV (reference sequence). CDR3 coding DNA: TGTGCCAGCAGTTTAGTTGTGGGACAGGGGGGTAAAAGCGAGCAGTACTTC. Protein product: CASSLVVGQGGKSEQYF.

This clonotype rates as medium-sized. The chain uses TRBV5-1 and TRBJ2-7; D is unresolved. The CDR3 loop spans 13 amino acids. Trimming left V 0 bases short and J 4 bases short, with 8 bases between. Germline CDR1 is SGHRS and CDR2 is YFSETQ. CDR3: CASSLGRWYEQYF. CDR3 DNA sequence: TGCGCCAGCAGCTTGGGCAGATGGTACGAGCAGTACTTC.

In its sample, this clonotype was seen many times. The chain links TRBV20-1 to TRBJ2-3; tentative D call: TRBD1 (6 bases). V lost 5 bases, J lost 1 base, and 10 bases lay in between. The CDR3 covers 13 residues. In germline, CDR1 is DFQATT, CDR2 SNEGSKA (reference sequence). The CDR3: CSASRTGTDTQYF. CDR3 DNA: TGCAGTGCTTCGCGGACAGGCACAGATACGCAGTATTTT.

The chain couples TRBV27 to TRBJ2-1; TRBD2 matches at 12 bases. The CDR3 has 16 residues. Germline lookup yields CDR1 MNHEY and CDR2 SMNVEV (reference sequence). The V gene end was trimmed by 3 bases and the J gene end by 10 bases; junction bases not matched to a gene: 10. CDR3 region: CASSFPGTSGPGEQFF. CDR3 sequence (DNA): TGTGCCAGCAGTTTTCCCGGGACTAGCGGGCCCGGGGAGCAGTTCTTC.

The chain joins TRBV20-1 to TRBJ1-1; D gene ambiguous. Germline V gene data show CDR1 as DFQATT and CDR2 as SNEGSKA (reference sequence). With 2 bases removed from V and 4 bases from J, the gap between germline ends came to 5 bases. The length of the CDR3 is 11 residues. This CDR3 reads CSARSATEAFF. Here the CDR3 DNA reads TGCAGTGCTAGATCGGCCACTGAAGCTTTCTTT.

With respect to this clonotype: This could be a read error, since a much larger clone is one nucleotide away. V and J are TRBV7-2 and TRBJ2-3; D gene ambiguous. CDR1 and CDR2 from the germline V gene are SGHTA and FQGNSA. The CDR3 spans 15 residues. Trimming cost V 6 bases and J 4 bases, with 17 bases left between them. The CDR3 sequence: CASSYEPRWADTQYF. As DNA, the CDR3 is TGTGCCAGCAGTTACGAGCCCCGGTGGGCAGATACGCAGTATTTT.

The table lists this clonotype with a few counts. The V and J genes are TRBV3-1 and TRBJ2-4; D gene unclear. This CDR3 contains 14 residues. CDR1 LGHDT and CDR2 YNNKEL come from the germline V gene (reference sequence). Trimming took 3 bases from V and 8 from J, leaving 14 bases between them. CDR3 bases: TGTGCCAGCAGCCAGAAATCAGATGGGGACATTCAGTACTTC. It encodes CASSQKSDGDIQYF.

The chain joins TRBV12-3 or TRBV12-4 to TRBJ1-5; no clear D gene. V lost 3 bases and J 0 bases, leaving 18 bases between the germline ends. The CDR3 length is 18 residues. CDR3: CASSFAFGTALSNQPQHF. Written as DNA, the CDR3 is TGTGCCAGCAGTTTCGCCTTTGGCACAGCTCTTAGCAATCAGCCCCAGCATTTT.

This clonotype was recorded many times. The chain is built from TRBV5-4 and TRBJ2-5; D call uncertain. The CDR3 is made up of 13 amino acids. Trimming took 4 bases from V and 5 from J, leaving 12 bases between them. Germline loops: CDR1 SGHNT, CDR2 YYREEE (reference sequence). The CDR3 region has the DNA TGTGCCAGCAGCGTAGGTATTTTGGAGACCCAGTACTTC. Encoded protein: CASSVGILETQYF.

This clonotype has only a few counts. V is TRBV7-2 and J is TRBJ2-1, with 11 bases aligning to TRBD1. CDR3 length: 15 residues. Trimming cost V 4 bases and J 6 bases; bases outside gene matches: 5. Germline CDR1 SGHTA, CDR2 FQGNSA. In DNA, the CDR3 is TGTGCCAGCAGCTCACGGACAGGGGGCCGCAATGAGCAGTTCTTC. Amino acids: CASSSRTGGRNEQFF.

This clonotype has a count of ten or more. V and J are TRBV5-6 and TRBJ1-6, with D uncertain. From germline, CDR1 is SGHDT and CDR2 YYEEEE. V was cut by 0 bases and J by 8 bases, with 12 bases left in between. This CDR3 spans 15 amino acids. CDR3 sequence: CASSLGAMGYSPLHF. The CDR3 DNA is TGTGCCAGCAGCTTGGGGGCGATGGGGTATTCACCCCTCCACTTT. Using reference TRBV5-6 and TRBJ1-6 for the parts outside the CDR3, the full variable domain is DAGVTQSPTHLIKTRGQQVTLRCSPKSGHDTVSWYQQALGQGPQFIFQYYEEEERQRGNFPDRFSGHQFPNYSSELNVNALLLGDSALYLCASSLGAMGYSPLHFGNGTRLTVT.

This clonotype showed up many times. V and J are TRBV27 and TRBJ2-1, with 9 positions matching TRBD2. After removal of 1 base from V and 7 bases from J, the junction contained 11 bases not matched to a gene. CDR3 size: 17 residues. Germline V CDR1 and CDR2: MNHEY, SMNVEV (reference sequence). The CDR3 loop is CASSLFVVAGVMNEQFF. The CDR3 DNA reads TGTGCCAGCAGTTTATTTGTGGTAGCGGGGGTGATGAATGAGCAGTTCTTC.

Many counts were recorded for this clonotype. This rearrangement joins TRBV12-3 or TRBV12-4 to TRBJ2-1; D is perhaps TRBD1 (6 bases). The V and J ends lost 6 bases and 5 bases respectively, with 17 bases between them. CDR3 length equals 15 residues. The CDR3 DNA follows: TGTGCCAGCAGCGAAACAGGGTTGGCAAACAATGAGCAGTTCTTC. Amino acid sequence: CASSETGLANNEQFF.

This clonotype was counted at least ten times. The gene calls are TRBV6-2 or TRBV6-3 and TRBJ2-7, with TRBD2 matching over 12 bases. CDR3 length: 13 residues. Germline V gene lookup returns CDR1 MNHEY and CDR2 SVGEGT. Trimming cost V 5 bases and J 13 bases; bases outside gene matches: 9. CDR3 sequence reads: CASSTTSGRWYYF. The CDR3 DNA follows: TGTGCCAGCAGTACGACTAGCGGGAGATGGTATTACTTC.

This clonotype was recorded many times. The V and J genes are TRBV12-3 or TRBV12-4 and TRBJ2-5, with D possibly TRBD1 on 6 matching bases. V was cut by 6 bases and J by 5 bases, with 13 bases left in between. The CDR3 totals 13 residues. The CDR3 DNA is TGTGCCAGCAGCTGGGGGCCCACGGAGACCCAGTACTTC. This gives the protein CASSWGPTETQYF.

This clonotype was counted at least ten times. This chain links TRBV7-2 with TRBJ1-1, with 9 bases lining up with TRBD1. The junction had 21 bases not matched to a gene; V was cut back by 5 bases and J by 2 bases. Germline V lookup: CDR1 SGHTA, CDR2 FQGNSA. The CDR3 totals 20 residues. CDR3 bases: TGTGCCAGCAGCCACGACCGGGACAGGGCTTTATTCGTCATTAACACTGAAGCTTTCTTT. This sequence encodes CASSHDRDRALFVINTEAFF. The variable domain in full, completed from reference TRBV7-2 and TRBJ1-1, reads GAGVSQSPSNKVTEKGKDVELRCDPISGHTALYWYRQSLGQGLEFLIYFQGNSAPDKSGLPSDRFSAERTGGSVSTLTIQRTQQEDSAVYLCASSHDRDRALFVINTEAFFGQGTRLTVV.

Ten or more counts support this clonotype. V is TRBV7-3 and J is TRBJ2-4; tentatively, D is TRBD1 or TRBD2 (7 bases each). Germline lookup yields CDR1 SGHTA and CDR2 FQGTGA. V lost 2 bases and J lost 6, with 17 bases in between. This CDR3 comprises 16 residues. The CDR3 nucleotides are TGTGCCAGCAGCTTAGGAGGGCAGGGGGGGCCAAACATTCAGTACTTC. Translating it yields CASSLGGQGGPNIQYF.

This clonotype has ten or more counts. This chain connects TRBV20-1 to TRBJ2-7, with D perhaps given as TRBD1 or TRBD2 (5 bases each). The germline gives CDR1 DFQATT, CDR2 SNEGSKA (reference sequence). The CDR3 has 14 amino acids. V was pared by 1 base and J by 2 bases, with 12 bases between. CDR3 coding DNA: TGCAGTGCTAGAGGTGGGGACCGACCCTACGAGCAGTACTTC. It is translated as CSARGGDRPYEQYF.

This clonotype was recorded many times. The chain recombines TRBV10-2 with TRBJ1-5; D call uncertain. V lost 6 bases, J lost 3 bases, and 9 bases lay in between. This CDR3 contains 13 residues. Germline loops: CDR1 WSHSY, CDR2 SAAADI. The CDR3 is CASRDVHNQPQHF. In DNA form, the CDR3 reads TGCGCCAGCAGGGACGTTCACAATCAGCCCCAGCATTTT.